Each of the 5 T cell receptor beta chains below was sequenced from the same sample in a study of molecular identifiers for immune sequencing clone quantification. MiXCR was run by TCRdb on the PCR reads, yielding one entry per CDR3 protein. The sample contains approximately 550,000 distinct CDR3 sequences, around 23% of which appear only once. Sequencing input: naive CD8+ T cells from blood, with Jurkat cell RNA spiked in. Subset in this sample: FACS-sorted CD8+CD4-CCR7+CD45RA+ naive T cells. These receptors were collected from a human donor in good health. Some libraries in this study had Jurkat cell RNA spiked in.

This clonotype has only a few counts. The chain joins TRBV29-1 to TRBJ2-1; the D gene is possibly TRBD2 (6 bases). CDR3 length equals 12 residues. Trimming pared 3 bases from V and 5 bases from J, leaving 8 bases between. CDR1 and CDR2 from the germline V gene are SQVTM and ANQGSEA. In DNA, the CDR3 is TGCAGCGTTGAGGAGCGGGACAATGAGCAGTTCTTC. Its translation is CSVEERDNEQFF.

This chain links TRBV4-3 with TRBJ2-4; 8 bases match TRBD2. V was pared by 0 bases and J by 0 bases, with 22 bases of the junction left unmatched. This CDR3 has 23 amino acids. Germline assignment: CDR1 LGHNA and CDR2 YSLEER. The CDR3 here is CASSQDRGVGLADYRLAKNIQYF. CDR3 coding DNA: TGCGCCAGCAGCCAAGATCGGGGGGTCGGACTAGCCGATTACAGACTAGCCAAAAACATTCAGTACTTC.

This clonotype came up many times. The chain is built from TRBV27 and TRBJ2-5, with 9 bases lining up with TRBD1. The CDR3 covers 14 residues. V dropped 6 bases and J dropped 2; count of bases not matched to a gene: 4. The germline CDR1 and CDR2 sequences are MNHEY and SMNVEV (reference sequence). Here the CDR3 reads CASRKTGGQETQYF. The CDR3 DNA sequence: TGTGCCAGCAGAAAGACAGGGGGTCAAGAGACCCAGTACTTC.

About this clonotype itself: A single base separates this from a much larger clone, so it may be a read error. The rearrangement joins TRBV2 to TRBJ1-4; maybe TRBD1 (6 bases). This CDR3 is built from 15 residues. Germline assignment: CDR1 SNHLY and CDR2 FYNNEI. Trimming cost V 2 bases and J 3 bases, with 10 bases left between them. The CDR3 spells CASSESGGANEKLFF. In DNA form, the CDR3 reads TGTGCCAGCAGTGAATCTGGGGGCGCTAATGAAAAACTGTTTTTT.

This clonotype was counted many times. This sequence joins TRBV5-6 and TRBJ1-5; D unclear. The germline gives CDR1 SGHDT, CDR2 YYEEEE. This CDR3 has 17 amino acids. V was shortened by 1 base and J by 4 bases, with 18 bases between the two germline ends. The CDR3 loop is CASSLLRGRLGNQPQHF. The DNA for the CDR3 is TGTGCCAGCAGCTTGTTGCGGGGTAGACTAGGAAATCAGCCCCAGCATTTT.